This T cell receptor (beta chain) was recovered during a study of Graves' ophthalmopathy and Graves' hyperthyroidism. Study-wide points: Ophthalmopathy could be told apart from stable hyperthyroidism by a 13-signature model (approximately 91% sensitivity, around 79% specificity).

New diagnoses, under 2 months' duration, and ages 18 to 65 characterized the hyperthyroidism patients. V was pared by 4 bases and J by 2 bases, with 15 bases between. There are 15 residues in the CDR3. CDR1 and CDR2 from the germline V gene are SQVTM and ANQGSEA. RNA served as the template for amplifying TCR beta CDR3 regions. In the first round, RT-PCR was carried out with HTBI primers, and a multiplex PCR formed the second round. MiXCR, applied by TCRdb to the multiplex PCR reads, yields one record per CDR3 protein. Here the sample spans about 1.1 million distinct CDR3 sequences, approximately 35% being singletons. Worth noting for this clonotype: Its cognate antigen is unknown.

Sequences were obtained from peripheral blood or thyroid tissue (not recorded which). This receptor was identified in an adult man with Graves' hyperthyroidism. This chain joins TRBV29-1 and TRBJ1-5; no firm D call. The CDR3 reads CSVVEGTVGNQPQHF. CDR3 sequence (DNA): TGCAGCGTTGTGGAAGGCACGGTGGGCAATCAGCCCCAGCATTTT.